This T cell receptor (beta chain) originates from a study of immune evolution from preneoplasia to lung adenocarcinoma (dated by TCRdb to the early 2020s). With regard to the full study: HLA loss of heterozygosity was seen in roughly 6.6%, 14% and 36% of AIS, MIA and ADC lesions, and in no AAH lesions. Resected precursor lesions (AAH, AIS, MIA) and invasive adenocarcinomas were compared against paired morphologically normal lung tissue. Class I HLA alleles were inferred from exome data with POLYSOLVER, and allele-specific HLA loss was detected with LOHHLA. According to the study, about a hundred samples went through TCR sequencing. The sample size was set by how many specimens were available, not by a prior power calculation. Whole exome sequencing and methylation data from the same cohort of nodules were integrated with the immune data. In total, the cohort included 50 or so patients with pulmonary nodules, all of whom underwent surgical resection. The study combined immune gene expression, TCR sequencing and multiplex immunofluorescence to profile immune contexture across lung adenocarcinoma precursors and invasive adenocarcinoma. TCR sequencing data came from about 52 patients. Paper-wide results and their limitations: Because all patients were from Japan and China, applicability to Western populations was uncertain. Clonality was highest in normal lung, while later-stage lesions appeared to have lower clonality but higher T cell density and diversity. The highest top T cell clone frequencies were observed in normal lung, and a progressive decrease in top T cell clone frequencies appeared to occur from AAH through AIS, MIA and invasive adenocarcinoma. Findings were based on association rather than direct causation; larger cohorts with long-term follow-up and longitudinal biopsies were deemed needed. The highest T cell clonality was observed in KRAS-mutant nodules compared with EGFR-mutant or double wild-type lesions.

For this clone: Its antigen remains undetermined. No base quality values were provided; no much bigger clone lies one nucleotide off.

The CDR3 spans 15 residues, from the cysteine through the phenylalanine. Only the CDR3 DNA is retained, 45 bases long and in frame from the first base. Trimming accounts for 2 bases at V and 4 bases at J, while the number of junction bases matched to no gene is 5. The germline V gene encodes CDR1 PRHDT and CDR2 FYEKMQ (reference sequence). Between 2014 and 2017, the patients underwent resection in either Japan or China. Two lung cancer pathologists independently reviewed H&E slides to confirm the histologic diagnosis of every case. Premalignant or tumor cells were enriched for nucleic acid extraction by macro-dissection performed after pathologic assessment. The AllPrep DNA/RNA FFPE Kit was used to isolate DNA from FFPE tissue. TCR beta CDR3 regions were sequenced from DNA using the immunoSEQ hsTCRbeta Kit. The original pipeline was this. TCR sequencing data were analysed with the ImmunoSEQ Analyzer. T cell clonality was defined as 1 minus Pielou's evenness, as computed on productive rearrangements. T cell diversity was measured with the inverse Simpson index on productive templates. T cell density was defined as TCR beta template counts normalized to usable DNA, with usable DNA estimated by amplification and sequencing of housekeeping genes. TCR metrics were compared across histologic stages using two-sided Kruskal-Wallis tests. Not all clones reach the TCRdb copy of this immuneACCESS table, which keeps in-frame sequences only. Checked studies attribute under half of the gap to unresolved V genes and leave the rest unexplained. That table furnishes V, J and clone size, whereas the DNA furnished D and trimming. Here the sample has about 9,500 clones; about 90% occur a single time. 2% to 2.5% of the sample rests with the top ten.

The sequence derives from a person aged 65-85 years with invasive lung adenocarcinoma. Rearrangement joined TRBV13 to TRBJ1-2; 9 bases in the junction line up with TRBD1. The sequenced material came from FFPE invasive lung adenocarcinoma tissue. The meaning of the sample's cell subset or site label: frankly invasive lung adenocarcinoma (ADC). The nucleotide sequence reads TGTGCCAGCAGCTTATCCGGGACAGGGTCCTATGGCTACACCTTC. Its protein reads: CASSLSGTGSYGYTF.